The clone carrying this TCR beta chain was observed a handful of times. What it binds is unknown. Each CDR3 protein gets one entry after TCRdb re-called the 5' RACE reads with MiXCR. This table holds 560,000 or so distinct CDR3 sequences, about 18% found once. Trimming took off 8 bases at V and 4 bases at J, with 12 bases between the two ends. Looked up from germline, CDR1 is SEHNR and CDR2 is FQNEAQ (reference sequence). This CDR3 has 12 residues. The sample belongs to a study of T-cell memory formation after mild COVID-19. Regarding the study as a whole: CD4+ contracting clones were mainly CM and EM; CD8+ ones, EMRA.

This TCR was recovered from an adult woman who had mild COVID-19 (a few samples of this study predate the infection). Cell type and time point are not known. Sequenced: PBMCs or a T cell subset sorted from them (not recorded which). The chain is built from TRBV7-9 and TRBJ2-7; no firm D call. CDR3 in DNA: TGTGCCAGCGGCCACGCCGGGTACGAGCAGTACTTC. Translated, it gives CASGHAGYEQYF.